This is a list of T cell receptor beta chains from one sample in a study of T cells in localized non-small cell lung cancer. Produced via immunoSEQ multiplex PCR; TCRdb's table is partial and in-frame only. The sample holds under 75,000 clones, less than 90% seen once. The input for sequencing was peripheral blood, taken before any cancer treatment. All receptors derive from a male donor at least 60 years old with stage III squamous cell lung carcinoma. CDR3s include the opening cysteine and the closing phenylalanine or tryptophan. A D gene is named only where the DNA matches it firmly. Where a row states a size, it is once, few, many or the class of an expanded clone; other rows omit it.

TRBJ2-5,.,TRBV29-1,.,TGCAGCGCCCCAGTCCCGGGGCGCGAAGAGACCCAGTACTTC,CSAPVPGREETQYF
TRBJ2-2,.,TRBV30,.,TGTGCCTGGAGTGATCGGGACCTTAACACCGGGGAGCTGTTTTTT,CAWSDRDLNTGELFF
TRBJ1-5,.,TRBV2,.,TGTGCCAGCAGTCAAGACAGACTAAATCAGCCCCAGCATTTT,CASSQDRLNQPQHF
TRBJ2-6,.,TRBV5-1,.,TGCGCCAGCGGGGGATCGCAGGGGGCCAACGTCCTGACTTTC,CASGGSQGANVLTF
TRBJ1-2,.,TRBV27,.,TGTGCCAGCAGTTCGGGGAACTATGGCTACACCTTC,CASSSGNYGYTF
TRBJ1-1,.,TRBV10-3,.,TGTGCCATAAAGGGGCAGCAGAACACTGAAGCTTTCTTT,CAIKGQQNTEAFF
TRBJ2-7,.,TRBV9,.,TGTGCCAGCAGCGTAGACCCCCGGCGGGGCTCCTACGAGCAGTACTTC,CASSVDPRRGSYEQYF
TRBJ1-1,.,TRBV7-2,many,TGTGCCACTCGACAGAGCCACTTTCAGAACACTGAAGCTTTCTTT,CATRQSHFQNTEAFF
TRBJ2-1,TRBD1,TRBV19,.,TGTGCCAGTAGTATCGGACAGGCAACCAGTGAGCAGTTCTTC,CASSIGQATSEQFF
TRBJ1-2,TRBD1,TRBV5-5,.,TGTGCCAGCAGCTTGGCCTACCGACAGGGCCTTCTGTATGGCTACACCTTC,CASSLAYRQGLLYGYTF
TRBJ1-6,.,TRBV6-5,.,TGTGCCAGCAGCTTGGACAGAGAAGGGAGTTCACCCCTCCACTTT,CASSLDREGSSPLHF
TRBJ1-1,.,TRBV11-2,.,TGTGCCAGCAGCGATCACCAGAACACTGAAGCTTTCTTT,CASSDHQNTEAFF
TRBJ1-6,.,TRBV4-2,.,TGTGCCAGCAGCCAGGAGGAGAACTCAGAATTAAGCTCCTATAATTCACCCCTCCACTTT,CASSQEENSELSSYNSPLHF
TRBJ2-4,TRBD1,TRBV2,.,TGTGCCAGCAGGGACCCCATTGGGACAGGGGTGAACATTCAGTACTTC,CASRDPIGTGVNIQYF
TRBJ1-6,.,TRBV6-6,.,TGTGCCAGCTTCGGACTAGGGTCACCCCTCCACTTT,CASFGLGSPLHF
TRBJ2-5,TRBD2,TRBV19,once,TGTGCCAGTAGTATAGGCGGGAGTACCCAAGAGACCCAGTACTTC,CASSIGGSTQETQYF
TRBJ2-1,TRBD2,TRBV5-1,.,TGCGCCAGCAGCTTGGGACTAGCGTCCTACAATGAGCAGTTCTTC,CASSLGLASYNEQFF
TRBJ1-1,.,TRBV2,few,TGTGCCAGCAGAGCGACACTGAACACTGAAGCTTTCTTT,CASRATLNTEAFF
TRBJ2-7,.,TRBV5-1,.,TGCGCCAGCAGGATCGGGACTCAGGAGCAGTACTTC,CASRIGTQEQYF
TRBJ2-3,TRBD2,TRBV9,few,TGTGCCAGCAGCGTAGCTGGACTAGCTGGCACAGATACGCAGTATTTT,CASSVAGLAGTDTQYF
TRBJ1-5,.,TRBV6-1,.,TGTGCCAGCAGTGAGCCCCTTTTTGGGGGGCTAATTCAGCCCCAGCATTTT,CASSEPLFGGLIQPQHF
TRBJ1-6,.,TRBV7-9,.,TGTGCCAGCAGCCCAGCCGCGGTTGATAATTCACCCCTCCACTTT,CASSPAAVDNSPLHF
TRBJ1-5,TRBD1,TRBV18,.,TGTGCCAGCTCACCAGATCCGGGACAGCTCAATCAGCCCCAGCATTTT,CASSPDPGQLNQPQHF
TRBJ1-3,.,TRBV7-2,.,TGTGCCAGCAGCAAACCGGGACGGTTCTCTGGAAACACCATATATTTT,CASSKPGRFSGNTIYF
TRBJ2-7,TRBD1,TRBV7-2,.,TGTGCCAGCAGCGCGGGACAGGTGAGCTCCTACGAGCAGTACTTC,CASSAGQVSSYEQYF
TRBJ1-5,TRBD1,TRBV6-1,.,TGTGCCAGCAGTGGTTGGTTGGTCTTTAGACAGGGGGCAAAACAGCCCCAGCATTTT,CASSGWLVFRQGAKQPQHF
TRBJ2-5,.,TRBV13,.,TGTGCCAGCAGCGCTACTAGTCGCGAGGAGACCCAGTACTTC,CASSATSREETQYF
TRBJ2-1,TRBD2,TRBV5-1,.,TGCGCCAGCAGTTACCTACCGGGTAGCGGGGGTTACAATGAGCAGTTCTTC,CASSYLPGSGGYNEQFF
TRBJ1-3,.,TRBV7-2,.,TGTGCCAGCAGCTTAGCCGGGGTAAACACCATATATTTT,CASSLAGVNTIYF
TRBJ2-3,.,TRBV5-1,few,TGCGCCAGCAGCCAACTCCGGGACTCCACGATGGCAGATACGCAGTATTTT,CASSQLRDSTMADTQYF
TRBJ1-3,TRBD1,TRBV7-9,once,TGTGCCAGCAGAGCGGGGACAGTCTCTGGAAACACCATATATTTT,CASRAGTVSGNTIYF
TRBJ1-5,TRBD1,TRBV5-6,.,TGTGCCAGCAGCCGCCGATCTACAGGGGTTAGCAATCAGCCCCAGCATTTT,CASSRRSTGVSNQPQHF
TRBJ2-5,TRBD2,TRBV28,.,TGTGCCAGCACCGCACGCCGCGGGGGGCGGGAGACCCAGTACTTC,CASTARRGGRETQYF
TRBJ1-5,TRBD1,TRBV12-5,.,TGTGCTAGTGGTTTGGGGACAGGGAGGGAACATTTT,CASGLGTGREHF
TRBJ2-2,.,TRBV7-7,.,TGTGCTAGCAGCTTGAGCTTGAACACCGGGGAGCTGTTTTTT,CASSLSLNTGELFF
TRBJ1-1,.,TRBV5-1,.,TGCGCCAGCAGACAGACAGCAACAGTGAACACTGAAGCTTTCTTT,CASRQTATVNTEAFF
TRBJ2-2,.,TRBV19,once,TGTGCCAGTAGGTCCGAGTTGGGGCTCGCCGGGGAGCTGTTTTTT,CASRSELGLAGELFF
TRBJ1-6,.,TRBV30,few,TGTGCCTGGAGTCTGTTCCTGGGGGGGACGGGGAATTCACCCCTCCACTTT,CAWSLFLGGTGNSPLHF
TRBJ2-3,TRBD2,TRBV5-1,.,TGCGCCAGCAGCTCCGGGACTAGCTTCATAAATACAGATACGCAGTATTTT,CASSSGTSFINTDTQYF